This T cell receptor (beta chain) was captured in a study of blood T cell repertoires in COVID-19 (dated by TCRdb to 2018 to 2020). A note on the overall study: Collaborator samples came from the United States, Italy and Spain and covered acute and convalescent phases of COVID-19. The repertoires were released in a freely available public database meant as a resource for research on the immune response to SARS-CoV-2. Subjects who had been exposed to COVID-19, were actively infected with it, or had recovered from it provided the deeply sampled blood TCRbeta repertoires that made up the dataset. HLA class I and class II types, where available, came from metadata supplied by the sample provider rather than from assay-based typing. The samples were drawn from two sources: the first 160 participants of the ongoing ImmuneRACE study, and 950 to 1,500 subjects contributed by 6 global collaborators. Sample metadata almost always included a de-identified subject ID, COVID-19 status, age in years and sex. The prospective study material was composed of cDNA or gDNA derived from T cells, B-cell-depleted T cells, or PBMCs. Overall study outcomes, separate from this receptor: The amount of clinical and demographic metadata varied by source and participant and was provided uncurated.

TCRbeta CDR3 regions were amplified from genomic DNA using the immunoSEQ Assay, a bias-controlled multiplex PCR. On the study's bioinformatics: The number of nucleated cells in each sample was estimated from the amplification of reference gene primers within the assay. Sequence reads were collapsed and filtered to measure the absolute abundance of every unique TCRbeta CDR3 rearrangement. For each sample, productive Simpson clonality was calculated by taking the square root of Simpson's diversity index across productive rearrangements. Here the immuneACCESS table is served through TCRdb, limited to in-frame sequences with V and J called. Missing clones are a known gap in these copies; in checked studies unresolved V genes cover under half, and the rest lacks a known reason. V and J calls plus clone size are reproduced from that table; the DNA served to infer D and trimming. The sample profile shows 72,000 or so clones; over 70% of them were found once. 5.8% of the sample lies in the top ten.

Trimming takes 6 bases off V and 1 base off J; junction bases not matched to a gene: 0. Taken from the germline V gene, the CDR1 and CDR2 loops are KGHSH and LQKENI. The CDR3 measures 13 amino acids from cysteine to phenylalanine. Only the CDR3 region is kept as DNA, spanning 39 bases read in frame from base 1. Collaborating institutions collected whole blood in K2EDTA tubes following their own protocols. Collaborator samples were shipped for TCRbeta analysis as frozen whole blood, isolated PBMCs, or DNA extracted from either sample type. This clone was counted once. Its antigen target is currently unknown. Base quality data are lacking; no much larger clone is found one base away.

This TCR was sampled from a man aged 45-60 years with active COVID-19. Recombination linked TRBV18 to TRBJ1-3; 7 bases in between match TRBD1. What was sequenced was peripheral blood. The CDR3 protein: CASSTGSGNTIYF. DNA sequence: TGTGCCAGCTCGACAGGGTCTGGAAACACCATATATTTT.